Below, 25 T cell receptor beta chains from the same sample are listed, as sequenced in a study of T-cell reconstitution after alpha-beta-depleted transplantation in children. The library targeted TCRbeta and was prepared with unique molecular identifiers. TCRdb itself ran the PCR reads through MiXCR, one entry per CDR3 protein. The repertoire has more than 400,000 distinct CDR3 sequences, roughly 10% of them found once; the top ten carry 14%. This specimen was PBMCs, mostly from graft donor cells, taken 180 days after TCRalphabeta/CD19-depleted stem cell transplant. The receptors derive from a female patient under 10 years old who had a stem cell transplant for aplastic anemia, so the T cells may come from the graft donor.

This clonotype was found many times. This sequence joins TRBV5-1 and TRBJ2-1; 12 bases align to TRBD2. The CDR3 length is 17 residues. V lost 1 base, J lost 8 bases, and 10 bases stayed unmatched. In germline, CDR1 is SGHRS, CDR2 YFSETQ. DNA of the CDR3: TGCGCCAGCAGCTTGCCCGCTAGCGGGAGGGCCCGGGATGAGCAGTTCTTC. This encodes CASSLPASGRARDEQFF.

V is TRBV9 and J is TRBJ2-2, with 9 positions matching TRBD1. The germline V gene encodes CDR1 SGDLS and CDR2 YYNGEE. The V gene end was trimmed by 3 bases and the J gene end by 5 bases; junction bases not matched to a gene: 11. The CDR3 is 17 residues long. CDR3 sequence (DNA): TGTGCCAGCAGCGCCCACGCGGGACAGGGTGTGACCGGGGAGCTGTTTTTT. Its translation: CASSAHAGQGVTGELFF.

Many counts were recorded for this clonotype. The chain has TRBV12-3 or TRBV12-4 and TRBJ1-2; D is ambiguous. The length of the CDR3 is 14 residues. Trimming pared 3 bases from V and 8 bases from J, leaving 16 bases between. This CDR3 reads CASSFRPKGWGYTF. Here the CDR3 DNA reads TGTGCCAGCAGTTTCCGGCCCAAGGGTTGGGGCTACACCTTC.

CDR3 protein: CASSVGTSGGPGGETQYF. In DNA, the CDR3 is TGTGCCAGCAGCGTAGGGACAAGCGGGGGCCCCGGCGGGGAGACCCAGTACTTC. The V call is TRBV9, the J call TRBJ2-5; TRBD2 matches 8 bases. Germline CDR1 is SGDLS and CDR2 is YYNGEE. This CDR3 is 18 amino acids long. Germline trimming cut 0 bases from V and 5 bases from J; bases unmatched to any gene: 15.

The CDR3, as DNA: TGCGCCAGCAGCTTGGCCCGGGACAGACCCTACGAGCAGTACTTC. Encoded protein: CASSLARDRPYEQYF. The rearrangement links TRBV5-1 to TRBJ2-7; 7 nucleotides match TRBD1. The CDR3 is 15 amino acids. Germline values: CDR1 SGHRS, CDR2 YFSETQ. Trimming removed 0 bases from V and 2 bases from J; junction bases left unmatched: 5.

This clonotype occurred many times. Written as DNA, the CDR3 is TGTGCCAGCAGTCGAGGGGACCACCAAGAGACCCAGTACTTC. The encoded protein is CASSRGDHQETQYF. V usage is TRBV28 and J usage is TRBJ2-5, with D tentatively TRBD1 or TRBD2 (5 bases each). The V and J ends lost 5 bases and 0 bases respectively, with 10 bases between them. Germline V lookup: CDR1 MDHEN, CDR2 SYDVKM. The CDR3 has 14 residues.

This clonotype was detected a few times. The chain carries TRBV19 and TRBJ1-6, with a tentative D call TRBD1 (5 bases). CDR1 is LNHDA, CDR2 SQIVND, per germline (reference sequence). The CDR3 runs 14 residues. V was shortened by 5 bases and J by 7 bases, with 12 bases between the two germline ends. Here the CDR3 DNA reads TGTGCCAGTAGTGCGGACACCAGAAATTCACCCCTCCACTTT. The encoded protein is CASSADTRNSPLHF.

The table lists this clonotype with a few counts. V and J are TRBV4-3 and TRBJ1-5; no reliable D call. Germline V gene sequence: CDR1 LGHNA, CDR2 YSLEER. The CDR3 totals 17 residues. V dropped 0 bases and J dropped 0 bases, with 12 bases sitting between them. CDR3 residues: CASSQDFWVPSNQPQHF. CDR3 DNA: TGCGCCAGCAGCCAAGATTTTTGGGTCCCTAGCAATCAGCCCCAGCATTTT.

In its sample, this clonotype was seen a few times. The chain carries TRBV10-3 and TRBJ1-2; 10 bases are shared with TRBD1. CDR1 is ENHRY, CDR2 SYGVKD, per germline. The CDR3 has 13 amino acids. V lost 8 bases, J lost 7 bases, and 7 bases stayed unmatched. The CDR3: CAISRQGAIGYTF. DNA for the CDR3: TGTGCCATCTCGAGACAGGGGGCTATTGGCTACACCTTC.

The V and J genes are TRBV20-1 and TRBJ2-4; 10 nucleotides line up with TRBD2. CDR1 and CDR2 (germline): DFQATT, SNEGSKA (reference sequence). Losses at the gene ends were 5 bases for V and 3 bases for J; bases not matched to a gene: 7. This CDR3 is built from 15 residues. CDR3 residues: CSAGDWTSGKNIQYF. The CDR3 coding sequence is TGCAGTGCTGGGGACTGGACTAGCGGCAAAAACATTCAGTACTTC.

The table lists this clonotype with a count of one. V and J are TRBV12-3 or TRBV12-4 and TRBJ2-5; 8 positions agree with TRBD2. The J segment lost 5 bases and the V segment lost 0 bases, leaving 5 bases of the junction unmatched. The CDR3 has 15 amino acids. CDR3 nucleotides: TGTGCCAGCAGTTTAGCCGGGGGGGGGGGCGAGACCCAGTACTTC. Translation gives CASSLAGGGGETQYF.

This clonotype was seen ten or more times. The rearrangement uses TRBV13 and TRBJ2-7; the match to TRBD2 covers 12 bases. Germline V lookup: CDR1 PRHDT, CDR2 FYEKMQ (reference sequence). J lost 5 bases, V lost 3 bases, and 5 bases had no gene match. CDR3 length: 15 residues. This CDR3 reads CASSFRGLAGHEQYV. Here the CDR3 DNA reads TGTGCCAGCAGCTTCAGAGGACTAGCGGGACACGAGCAGTACGTC.

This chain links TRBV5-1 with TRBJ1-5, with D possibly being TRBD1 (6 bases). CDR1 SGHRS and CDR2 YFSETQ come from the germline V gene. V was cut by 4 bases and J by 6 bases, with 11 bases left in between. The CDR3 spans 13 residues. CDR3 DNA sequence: TGCGCCAGCAGCAATACAGGGATTCAGCCCCAGCATTTT. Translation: CASSNTGIQPQHF.

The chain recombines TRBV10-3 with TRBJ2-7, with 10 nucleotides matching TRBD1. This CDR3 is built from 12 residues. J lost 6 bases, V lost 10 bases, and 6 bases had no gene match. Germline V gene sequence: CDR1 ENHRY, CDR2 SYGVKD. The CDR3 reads CATRTGGCEQYV. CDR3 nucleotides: TGTGCCACTCGGACAGGGGGATGCGAGCAGTACGTC.

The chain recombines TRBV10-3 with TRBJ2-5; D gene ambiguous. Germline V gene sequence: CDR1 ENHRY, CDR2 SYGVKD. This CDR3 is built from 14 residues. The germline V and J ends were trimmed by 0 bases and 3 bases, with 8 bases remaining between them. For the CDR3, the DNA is TGTGCCATCAGTGAGTCGTGGCTCAAAGAGACCCAGTACTTC. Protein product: CAISESWLKETQYF.

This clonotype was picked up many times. CDR3 loop: CSARTKYGYTF. The CDR3 nucleotides are TGCAGTGCCAGGACAAAATATGGCTACACCTTC. J is TRBJ1-2 and V is TRBV20-1; a weak D match, TRBD1 (5 bases). Germline CDR1 DFQATT, CDR2 SNEGSKA (reference sequence). The CDR3 has 11 residues. The V gene lost 6 bases and the J gene lost 5 bases, with 10 bases spanning the gap.

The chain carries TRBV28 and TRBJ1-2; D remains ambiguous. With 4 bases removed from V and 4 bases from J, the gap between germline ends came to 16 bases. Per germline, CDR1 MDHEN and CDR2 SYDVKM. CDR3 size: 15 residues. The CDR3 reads CASSSPNSKAYGYTF. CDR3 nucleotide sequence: TGTGCCAGCAGTTCGCCCAATTCGAAAGCCTATGGCTACACCTTC.

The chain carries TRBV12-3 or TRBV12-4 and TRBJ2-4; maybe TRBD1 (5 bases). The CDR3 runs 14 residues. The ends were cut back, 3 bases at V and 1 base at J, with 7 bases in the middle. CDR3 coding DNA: TGTGCCAGCAGTTTCAACAGGGCCAAAAACATTCAGTACTTC. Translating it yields CASSFNRAKNIQYF.

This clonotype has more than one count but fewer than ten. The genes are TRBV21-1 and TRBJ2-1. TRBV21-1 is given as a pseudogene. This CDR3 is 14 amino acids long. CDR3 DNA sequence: TGTGCCAGCAGCAACGAGATCTCCTACAATGAGCAGTTCTTC. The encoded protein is CASSNEISYNEQFF.

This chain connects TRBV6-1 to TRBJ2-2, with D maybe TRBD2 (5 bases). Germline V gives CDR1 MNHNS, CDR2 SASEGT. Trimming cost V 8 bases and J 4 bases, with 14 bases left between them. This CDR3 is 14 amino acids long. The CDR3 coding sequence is TGTGCCAGCTCCGGACTCGACGTCACCGGGGAGCTGTTTTTT. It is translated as CASSGLDVTGELFF.

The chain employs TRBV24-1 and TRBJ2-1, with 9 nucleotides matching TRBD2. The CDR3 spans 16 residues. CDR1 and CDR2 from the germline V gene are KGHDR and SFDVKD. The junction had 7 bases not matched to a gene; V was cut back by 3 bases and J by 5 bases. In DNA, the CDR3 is TGTGCCACCAGTGATCGGCGGGAGGGCCGGGACAATGAGCAGTTCTTC. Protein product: CATSDRREGRDNEQFF.

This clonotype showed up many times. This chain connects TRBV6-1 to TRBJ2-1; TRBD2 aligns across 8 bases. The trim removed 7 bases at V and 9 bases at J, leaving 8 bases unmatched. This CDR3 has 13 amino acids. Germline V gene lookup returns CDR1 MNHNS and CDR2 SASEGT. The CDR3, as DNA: TGTGCCAGCACCCCGACTAGCGTGGGTGAGCAGTTCTTC. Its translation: CASTPTSVGEQFF.

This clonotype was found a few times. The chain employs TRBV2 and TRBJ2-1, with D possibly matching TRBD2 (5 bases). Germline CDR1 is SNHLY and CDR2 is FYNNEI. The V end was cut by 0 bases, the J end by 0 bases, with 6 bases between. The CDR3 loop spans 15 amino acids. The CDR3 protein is CASSEAAGSYNEQFF. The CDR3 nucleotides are TGTGCCAGCAGTGAAGCGGCGGGCTCCTACAATGAGCAGTTCTTC.

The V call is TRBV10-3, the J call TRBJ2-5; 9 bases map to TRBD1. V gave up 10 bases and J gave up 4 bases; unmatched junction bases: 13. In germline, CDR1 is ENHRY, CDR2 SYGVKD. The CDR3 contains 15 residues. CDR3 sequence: CASAEPGQGGETQYF. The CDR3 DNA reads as TGTGCCAGCGCTGAACCGGGACAGGGAGGAGAGACCCAGTACTTC.

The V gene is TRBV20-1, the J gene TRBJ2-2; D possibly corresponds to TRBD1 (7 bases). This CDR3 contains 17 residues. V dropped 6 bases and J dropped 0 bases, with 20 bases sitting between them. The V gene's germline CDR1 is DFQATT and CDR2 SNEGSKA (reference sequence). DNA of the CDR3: TGCAGTGCGAGACAGGGTACCGGGACTTCGAACACCGGGGAGCTGTTTTTT. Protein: CSARQGTGTSNTGELFF.